The T cell receptor beta chain under discussion was sequenced for a study of CXCR3-negative and CXCR3-positive naive CD8 T cells. Study details: There were some 140 million TRB reads altogether, and each library had about 1.5 +/- 0.3 million of them.

Study-wide results and caveats: Comparison of naive cells showed more hydrophobic TRB CDR3s in CXCR3-positive than in CXCR3-negative naive cells.

cDNA libraries for TRB were generated by 5' RACE incorporating UMI labels. TCRdb re-called the 5' RACE reads and gives one entry per CDR3 protein, without DNA. This sample's table reports about 98,000 distinct CDR3 sequences. As for this clonotype: Its antigen is unidentified.

Naive CD8+ T cells showed CD45RO-CCR7+CD27+CD95-. Specimen: naive CXCR3+ CD8+ T cells from blood. As to subset: CD45RO-CCR7+CD27+CD95- naive CD8+ T cells expressing CXCR3 (TNR3+). The sequence was obtained from a human donor in good health. Some clones in this sample may be carry-over from other donors' samples.

The CDR3 is CASSFDDTKAFF. This chain connects TRBV7-8 to TRBJ1-1. Germline CDR1 reads SGHVS; CDR2 reads FQNEAQ. The CDR3 sequence is 12 residues long.